The clone carrying this TCR beta chain was seen a few times. The antigen is unknown. These data originate in a study of cytomegalovirus exposure and HLA in healthy donors. Germline loops: CDR1 MGHRA, CDR2 YSYEKL. The CDR3 spans 14 residues. J gave up 4 bases and V 5 bases, and 4 bases lay outside the gene matches. General study results and limits: One variant, a missense change in DCLRE1C, was linked in a later analysis to TCR beta V- and J-gene trimming. Analysis performed later found 16,000 or so TCR beta sequences associated with HLA alleles at 0.05 false discovery rate. Apart from CMV serostatus, no immune exposure information was available.

The primer mix had 60 Vbeta and 13 Jbeta primers. Original processing methods: It was a later analysis that counted about 80 million unique TCR beta chains, of which some 9.9 million were shared. Assay: immunoSEQ multiplex PCR; the TCRdb copy retains only in-frame clones and omits some. V and J calls and clone size are as listed in that table; D and trimming were resolved from the DNA. The sample holds over 55,000 clones, about 70% seen once. This TCR was sampled from a man aged 35 to 55 in good health and CMV-seropositive. This chain links TRBV4-1 with TRBJ1-5, with 8 nucleotides matching TRBD1. What was sequenced was PBMCs. CDR3 DNA sequence: TGCGCCAGCAGCTGGGACAGGCAAAATCAGCCCCAGCATTTT. It codes for CASSWDRQNQPQHF.